This T cell receptor (beta chain) was observed in a study of OX40 agonist ivuxolimab in advanced cancers. Germline V lookup: CDR1 SGHVS, CDR2 FNYEAQ. V lost 4 bases to trimming and J lost 0 bases; unmatched junction nucleotides: 8. The CDR3 contains 17 residues. Data came from immunoSEQ multiplex PCR; TCRdb stores just in-frame clones and leaves some out. Of roughly 45,000 clones listed, roughly 91% are singletons. The V gene is TRBV7-6, the J gene TRBJ1-4; TRBD1 matches 7 bases. This sequence originates from an adult with an advanced solid tumor such as melanoma, head and neck, liver or kidney cancer. The sequencing here drew on CD4+ or CD8+ T cells sorted from blood, taken in a trial of the OX40 agonist ivuxolimab. The CDR3 nucleotides read TGTGCCAGCAGCTCCGACAGGGCGCAGTCAACTAATGAAAAACTGTTTTTT. This encodes CASSSDRAQSTNEKLFF.